The 5 T cell receptor beta chains below were found in one sample sequenced in a study of cytomegalovirus exposure and HLA in healthy donors. Primers included in the PCR were 60 Vbeta and 13 Jbeta primers. The table came from immunoSEQ multiplex PCR; TCRdb's copy has only in-frame clones and leaves some out. The sample consists of a few hundred thousand clones, 80% of them appearing once. Sequenced sample: PBMCs. These receptors originate from a girl aged 2 to 9 in good health and CMV-seronegative.

The chain couples TRBV7-9 to TRBJ2-2; 11 positions agree with TRBD2. The CDR3 covers 17 residues. CDR1 and CDR2 from the germline V gene are SEHNR and FQNEAQ (reference sequence). The trim removed 1 base at V and 5 bases at J, leaving 6 bases unmatched. CDR3 bases: TGTGCCAGCAGCTTAGAGGGACTAGCGGTGGCTACCGGGGAGCTGTTTTTT. The encoded protein is CASSLEGLAVATGELFF. The full variable domain, its missing parts supplied by reference TRBV7-9 and TRBJ2-2, is DTGVSQNPRHKITKRGQNVTFRCDPISEHNRLYWYRQTLGQGPEFLTYFQNEAQLEKSRLLSDRFSAERPKGSFSTLEIQRTEQGDSAMYLCASSLEGLAVATGELFFGEGSRLTVL.

The chain has TRBV15 and TRBJ2-3; TRBD1 aligns across 7 bases. V lost 3 bases to trimming and J lost 3 bases; unmatched junction nucleotides: 9. The CDR3 has 16 amino acids. Per the germline V gene, CDR1 is LNHNV and CDR2 is YYDKDF (reference sequence). CDR3 in amino acids: CATSSSKTGTTDTQYF. The DNA for the CDR3 is TGTGCCACCAGCAGTTCCAAGACAGGGACGACAGATACGCAGTATTTT.

The V and J genes are TRBV14 and TRBJ2-4; TRBD1 agrees at 10 bases. Trimming took 5 bases from V and 8 from J; bases not matched to a gene: 6. Germline CDR1 SGHDN, CDR2 FVKESK. This CDR3 region has 14 residues. CDR3 coding DNA: TGTGCCAGCAGCTCCCGGGACAGGGGTGACATTCAGTACTTC. The encoded protein is CASSSRDRGDIQYF.

In its sample, this clone was seen once. The genes are TRBV9 and TRBJ2-7, with 7 positions matching TRBD2. The CDR3 covers 15 residues. From germline, CDR1 is SGDLS and CDR2 YYNGEE. V dropped 0 bases and J dropped 1; count of bases not matched to a gene: 4. CDR3 in DNA: TGTGCCAGCAGCGTAGGCGGAGCGGGGTCCTACGAGCAGTACTTC. This codes for CASSVGGAGSYEQYF. The whole variable domain, filled in from reference TRBV9 and TRBJ2-7, reads DSGVTQTPKHLITATGQRVTLRCSPRSGDLSVYWYQQSLDQGLQFLIQYYNGEERAKGNILERFSAQQFPDLHSELNLSSLELGDSALYFCASSVGGAGSYEQYFGPGTRLTVT.

The rearrangement uses TRBV28 and TRBJ2-5; D may be TRBD2 (6 bases). Germline V CDR1 and CDR2: MDHEN, SYDVKM. V was trimmed by 6 bases and J by 2 bases, leaving 7 bases between them. The CDR3 has 12 amino acids. The CDR3 spells CASREGQETQYF. CDR3 DNA sequence: TGTGCCAGCAGGGAGGGACAAGAGACCCAGTACTTC.